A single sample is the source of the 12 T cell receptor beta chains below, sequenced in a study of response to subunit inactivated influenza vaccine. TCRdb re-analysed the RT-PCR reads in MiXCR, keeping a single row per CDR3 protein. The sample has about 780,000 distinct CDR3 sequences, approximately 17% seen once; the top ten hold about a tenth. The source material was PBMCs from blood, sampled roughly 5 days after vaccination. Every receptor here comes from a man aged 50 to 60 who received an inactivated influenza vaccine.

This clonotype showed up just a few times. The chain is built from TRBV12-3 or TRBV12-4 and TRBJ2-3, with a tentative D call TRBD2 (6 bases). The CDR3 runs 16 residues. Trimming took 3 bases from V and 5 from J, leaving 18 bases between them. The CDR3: CASSLIREWGLDTQYF. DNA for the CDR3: TGTGCCAGCAGTTTGATTCGGGAGTGGGGTTTAGATACGCAGTATTTT.

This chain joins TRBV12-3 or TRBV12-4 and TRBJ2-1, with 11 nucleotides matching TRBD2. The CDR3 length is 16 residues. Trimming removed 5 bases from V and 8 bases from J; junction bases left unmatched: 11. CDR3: CASSRSSGGALYEQFF. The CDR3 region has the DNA TGTGCCAGCAGTCGCAGTAGCGGGGGGGCCTTATATGAGCAGTTCTTC.

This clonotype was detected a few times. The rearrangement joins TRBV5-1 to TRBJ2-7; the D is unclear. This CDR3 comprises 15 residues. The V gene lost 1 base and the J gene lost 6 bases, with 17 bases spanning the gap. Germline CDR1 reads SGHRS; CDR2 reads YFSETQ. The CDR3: CASSLKGPIWGEQYF. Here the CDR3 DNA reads TGCGCCAGCAGCTTGAAGGGCCCAATTTGGGGCGAGCAGTACTTC.

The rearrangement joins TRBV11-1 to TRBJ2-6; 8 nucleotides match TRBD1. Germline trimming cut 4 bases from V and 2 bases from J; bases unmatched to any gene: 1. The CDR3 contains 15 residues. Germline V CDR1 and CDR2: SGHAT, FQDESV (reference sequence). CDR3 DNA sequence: TGTGCCAGCAGCTCGGACAGGGCTGGGGCCAACGTCCTGACTTTC. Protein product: CASSSDRAGANVLTF.

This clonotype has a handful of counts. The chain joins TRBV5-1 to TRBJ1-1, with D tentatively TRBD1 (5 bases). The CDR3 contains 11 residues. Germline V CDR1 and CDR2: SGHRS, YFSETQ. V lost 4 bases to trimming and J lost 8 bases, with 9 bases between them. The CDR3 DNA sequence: TGCGCCAGCAGCGAGAACAGGGAAGCTTTCTTT. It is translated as CASSENREAFF.

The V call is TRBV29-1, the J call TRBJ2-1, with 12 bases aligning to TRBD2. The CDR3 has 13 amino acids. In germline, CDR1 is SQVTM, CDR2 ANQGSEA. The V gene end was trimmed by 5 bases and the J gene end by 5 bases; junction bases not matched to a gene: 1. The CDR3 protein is CSVLAGGDNEQFF. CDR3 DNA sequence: TGCAGCGTTCTAGCGGGGGGGGACAATGAGCAGTTCTTC.

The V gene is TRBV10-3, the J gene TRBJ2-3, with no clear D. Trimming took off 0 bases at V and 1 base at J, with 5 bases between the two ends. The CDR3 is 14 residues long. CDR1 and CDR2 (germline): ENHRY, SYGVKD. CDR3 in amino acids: CAISESHGTDTQYF. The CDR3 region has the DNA TGTGCCATCAGTGAGTCGCATGGCACAGATACGCAGTATTTT.

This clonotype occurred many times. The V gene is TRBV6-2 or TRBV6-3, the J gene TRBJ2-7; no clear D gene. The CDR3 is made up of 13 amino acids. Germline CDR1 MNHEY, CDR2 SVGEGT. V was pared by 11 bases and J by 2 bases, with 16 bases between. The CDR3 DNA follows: TGTGCCGTCGGTGAGATTGGGACCTACGAGCAGTACTTC. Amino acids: CAVGEIGTYEQYF.

Here the CDR3 DNA reads TGTGCCACCAGCCCTGACAGGAACTATGGCTACACCTTC. This codes for CATSPDRNYGYTF. The V gene is TRBV15, the J gene TRBJ1-2, with D tentatively TRBD1 (6 bases). CDR3 length equals 13 residues. V gave up 5 bases and J gave up 2 bases, with 9 bases separating them. CDR1 is LNHNV, CDR2 YYDKDF, per germline (reference sequence).

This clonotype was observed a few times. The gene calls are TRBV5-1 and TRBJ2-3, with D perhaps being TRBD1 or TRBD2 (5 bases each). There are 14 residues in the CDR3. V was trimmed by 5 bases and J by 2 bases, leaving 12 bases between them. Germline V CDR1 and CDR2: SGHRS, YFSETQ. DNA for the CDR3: TGCGCCAGCAGTCCCGGGGCCAACACAGATACGCAGTATTTT. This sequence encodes CASSPGANTDTQYF.

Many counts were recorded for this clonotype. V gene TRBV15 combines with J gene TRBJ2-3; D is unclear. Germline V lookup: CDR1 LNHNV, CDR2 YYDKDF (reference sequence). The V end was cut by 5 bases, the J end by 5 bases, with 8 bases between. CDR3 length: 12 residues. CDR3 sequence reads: CATSSHGDTQYF. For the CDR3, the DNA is TGTGCCACCAGCTCTCATGGAGATACGCAGTATTTT.

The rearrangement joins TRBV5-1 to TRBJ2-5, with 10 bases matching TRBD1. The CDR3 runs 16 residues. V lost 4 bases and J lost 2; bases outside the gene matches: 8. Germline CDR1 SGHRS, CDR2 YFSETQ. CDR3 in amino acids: CASSVRTGGPQETQYF. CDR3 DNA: TGCGCCAGCAGCGTCCGGACAGGGGGTCCGCAAGAGACCCAGTACTTC.